This entry features one T cell receptor (beta chain) sequence. These data originate in a study of blood T cell repertoires in COVID-19. Study-wide background: There were acute and convalescent COVID-19 samples, and they came from the United States, Italy and Spain.

The authors' processing: The assay estimated nucleated cells by amplifying reference gene primers. Libraries were prepared by immunoSEQ multiplex PCR; TCRdb keeps only in-frame clonotypes and omits some of them. That table is the source of V, J and clone size, and D and trimming were worked out from the DNA. The table shows some 230,000 clones, with around 82% occurring only once. This CDR3 has 16 residues. Germline CDR1 is MGHRA and CDR2 is YSYEKL. V lost 1 base to trimming and J lost 3 bases, with 16 bases between them. The material sequenced was peripheral blood. This sequence originates from a woman in her sixties with acute or convalescent COVID-19. The chain carries TRBV4-1 and TRBJ2-7, with D perhaps TRBD1 (6 bases). In DNA, the CDR3 is TGCGCCAGCAGCCAAGGGTACAGGGCTCAAAACTACGAGCAGTACTTC. Protein product: CASSQGYRAQNYEQYF.